This T cell receptor (beta chain) was obtained from a study of cytomegalovirus exposure and HLA in healthy donors. Study findings and constraints: The authors excluded some V segments, including TRBV6-2 and TRBV6-3, as indistinguishable. Sequencing likely generated an artifact that appeared as a cluster of highly shared sequence variants. The sole available immune exposure information was CMV serostatus. In vitro experiments confirmed that a few CMV-associated chains were specific for CMV antigens.

About this clone: Its antigen remains unidentified.

CDR1 is SNHLY, CDR2 FYNNEI, per germline. V was shortened by 3 bases and J by 2 bases, with 11 bases between the two germline ends. The length of the CDR3 is 14 residues. The PCR was carried out with 60 Vbeta primers and 13 Jbeta primers. TCRdb keeps only in-frame clones here, not all; method: immunoSEQ multiplex PCR. This repertoire shows 190,000 or so clones, approximately 85% found once; its top ten account for less than 2%. The receptor comes from a girl aged 5-17 years in good health and CMV-seropositive. The source material was PBMCs. This sequence joins TRBV2 and TRBJ2-7, with D possibly being TRBD2 (5 bases). CDR3 sequence (DNA): TGTGCCAGCAGTGACCTACTAGGCGCCTACGAGCAGTACTTC. Protein product: CASSDLLGAYEQYF.